This TCR beta chain came from a study of regulatory T cells in long-lasting Graves disease. Overall study results and limits: In persistent patients, shared public clonotypes (approximately 3,000) outnumbered those in new patients (roughly 1,000).

Arm-PCR of CDR3 regions and iRepertoire HTBI primers were used to build TCR beta libraries. TCRdb passed the multiplex PCR reads through MiXCR, listing each CDR3 protein once. The sample lists about 220,000 distinct CDR3 sequences, around a fifth occurring once. Time point described: newly diagnosed GD, antithyroid drugs for less than 3 months. TCR sequences were obtained from RNA taken from PBMCs. At least ten counts were recorded for this clonotype. What it recognizes is unknown. The same data also contributed to another study, on T cells in Graves' hyperthyroidism and ophthalmopathy. This second report adds: Diagnostic decisions used clinical symptoms, serum thyroxine and TRAb, thyroid ultrasound and orbital computed tomography.

The sequence derives from a woman in her 30s with Graves disease. This specimen consisted of peripheral blood mononuclear cells (PBMCs), obtained at new diagnosis, from a patient treated with antithyroid drugs.

The CDR3 reads CASSYSQFSSGANVLTF. The CDR3 DNA reads TGTGCCAGCAGTTACTCGCAGTTTTCCTCTGGGGCCAACGTCCTGACTTTC. The V and J genes are TRBV6-2 or TRBV6-3 and TRBJ2-6, with unresolved D. Germline V CDR1 and CDR2: MNHEY, SVGEGT. This CDR3 comprises 17 residues. The V gene lost 0 bases and the J gene lost 0 bases, with 9 bases spanning the gap.